This T cell receptor (beta chain) is drawn from a study of blood T cell repertoires in COVID-19. Overall study context: COVID-19 samples collected from the United States, Italy and Spain covered acute and convalescent phases. The cDNA or gDNA used as material had been derived from T cells, B-cell-depleted T cells, or PBMCs.

Original handling: Counts of nucleated cells, estimated from reference gene primer amplification, were obtained. Sequencing was performed with immunoSEQ multiplex PCR; in TCRdb, only in-frame clones are kept and a portion is missing. V, J and clone size reflect that table, while D and trimming were determined from the DNA. Seen here are over 450,000 clones, around 90% observed once, and the top ten hold roughly 7.3%. Seattle researchers signed up patients amid active infection and tracked them longitudinally. The CDR3 covers 19 residues. Germline V gives CDR1 SGHTS, CDR2 YDEGEE. V shed 4 bases and J 5 bases; nucleotides not matched to a gene: 19.

The gene calls are TRBV5-8 and TRBJ2-3; TRBD2 matches 10 bases. Sequencing was performed on peripheral blood. This receptor was obtained from a woman aged 45-60 years with COVID-19, enrolled during active disease. The CDR3 spells CASSLGIVLAGGRGDTQYF. CDR3 DNA: TGTGCCAGCAGCCTAGGGATCGTGTTAGCGGGGGGAAGGGGAGATACGCAGTATTTT.